The text below deals with one T cell receptor beta chain. The antigen is unknown. Unsorted cryopreserved PBMC were sequenced, averaging around 100,000 T cells per clinical donor. The CDR3 is made up of 19 amino acids. Germline CDR1 SQVTM, CDR2 ANQGSEA. J gave up 3 bases and V 5 bases, and 21 bases lay outside the gene matches. The method was immunoSEQ multiplex PCR; TCRdb's version includes in-frame clones alone and lacks a portion of them. Counted here are tens of thousands of clones, more than 80% occurring once; the ten biggest clones make up about a sixth. The sample comes from a study of T cells in tuberculosis. Study information: This South African cohort compared adolescents with or without latent tuberculosis against adults with active tuberculosis.

Regarding the study as a whole: Samples were chosen by availability of cryopreserved specimens. Smaller alpha distances in active tuberculosis partly reflected shorter CDR3-alpha lengths.

V and J are TRBV29-1 and TRBJ2-5, with 10 bases identical to TRBD1. The sequencing sample was made of PBMCs. The clonotype originates from a donor aged 10-29 years with latent tuberculosis or without tuberculosis infection. Some clones in this sample may be carry-over from other donors' samples. CDR3 in DNA: TGCAGCGTTTCCCACGTTTCCCGAGGACAGGGGGGGATCAAAGAGACCCAGTACTTC. Translation: CSVSHVSRGQGGIKETQYF. Variable domain in full (rest from reference TRBV29-1 and TRBJ2-5): SAVISQKPSRDICQRGTSLTIQCQVDSQVTMMFWYRQQPGQSLTLIATANQGSEATYESGFVIDKFPISRPNLTFSTLTVSNMSPEDSSIYLCSVSHVSRGQGGIKETQYFGPGTRLLVL.